This T cell receptor beta chain came from a study of blood T cell repertoires in COVID-19. Background on the study: From T cells, B-cell-depleted T cells, or PBMCs came the material, which was cDNA or gDNA.

This table comes from immunoSEQ multiplex PCR, and its TCRdb copy is limited to in-frame clones, with some not included. Of about 24,000 clones in the sample, 89% are singletons; the top ten hold approximately 31%. From germline, CDR1 is SGHTS and CDR2 YDEGEE. The CDR3 has 16 residues. The V and J ends lost 0 bases and 6 bases respectively, with 17 bases between them. Sequences were obtained from peripheral blood. This clonotype was obtained from a woman in her 70s with active COVID-19. This chain connects TRBV5-8 to TRBJ2-3; TRBD2 is a possible D gene (6 bases). CDR3 residues: CASSLVWGRMKDTQYF. The CDR3 coding sequence is TGTGCCAGCAGCTTGGTGTGGGGGAGGATGAAGGATACGCAGTATTTT.